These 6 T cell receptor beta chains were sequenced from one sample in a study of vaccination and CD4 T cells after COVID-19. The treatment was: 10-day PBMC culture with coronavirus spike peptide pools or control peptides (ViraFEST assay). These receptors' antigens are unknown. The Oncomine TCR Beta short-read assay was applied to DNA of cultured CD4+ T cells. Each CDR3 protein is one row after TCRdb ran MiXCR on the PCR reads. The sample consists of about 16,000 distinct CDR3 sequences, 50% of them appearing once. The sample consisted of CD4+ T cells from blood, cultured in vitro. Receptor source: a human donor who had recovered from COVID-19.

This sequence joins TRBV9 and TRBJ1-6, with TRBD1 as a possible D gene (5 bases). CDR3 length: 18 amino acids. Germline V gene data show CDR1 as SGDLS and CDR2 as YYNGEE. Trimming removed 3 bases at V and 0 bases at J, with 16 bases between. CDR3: CASSGGSGPSSYNSPLHF. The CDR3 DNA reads TGTGCCAGCAGCGGGGGGTCGGGACCGAGCTCCTATAATTCACCCCTCCACTTT.

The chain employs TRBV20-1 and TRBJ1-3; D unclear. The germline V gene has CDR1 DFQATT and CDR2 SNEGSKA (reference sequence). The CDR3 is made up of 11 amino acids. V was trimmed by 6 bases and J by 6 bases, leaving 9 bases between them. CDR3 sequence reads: CSASEINTIYF. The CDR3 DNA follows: TGCAGTGCCTCGGAGATAAACACCATATATTTT.

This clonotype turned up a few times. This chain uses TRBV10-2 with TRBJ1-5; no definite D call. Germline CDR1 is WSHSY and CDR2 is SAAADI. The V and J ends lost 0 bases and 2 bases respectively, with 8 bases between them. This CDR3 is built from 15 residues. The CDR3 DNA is TGCGCCAGCAGTGAGTCGATGGTCGGCAATCAGCCCCAGCATTTT. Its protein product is CASSESMVGNQPQHF.

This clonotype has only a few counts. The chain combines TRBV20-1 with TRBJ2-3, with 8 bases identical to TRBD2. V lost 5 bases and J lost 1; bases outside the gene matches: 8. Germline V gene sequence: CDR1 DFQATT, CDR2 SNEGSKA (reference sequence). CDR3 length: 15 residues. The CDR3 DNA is TGCAGTGCTGGGGAGCCAGCGGGAGGCACAGATACGCAGTATTTT. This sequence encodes CSAGEPAGGTDTQYF.

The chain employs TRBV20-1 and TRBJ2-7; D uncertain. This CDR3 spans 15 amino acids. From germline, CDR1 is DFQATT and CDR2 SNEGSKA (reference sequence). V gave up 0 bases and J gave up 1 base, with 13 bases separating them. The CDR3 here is CSARDIGRPSYEQYF. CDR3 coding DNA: TGCAGTGCTAGAGATATAGGCAGGCCTTCCTACGAGCAGTACTTC.

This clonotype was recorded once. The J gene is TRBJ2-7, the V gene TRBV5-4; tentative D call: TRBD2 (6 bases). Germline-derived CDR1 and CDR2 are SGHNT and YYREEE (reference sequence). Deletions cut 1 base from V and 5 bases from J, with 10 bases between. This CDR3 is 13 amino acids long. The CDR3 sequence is CASSLRGTNEQYF. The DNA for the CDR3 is TGTGCCAGCAGCTTGCGGGGGACGAACGAGCAGTACTTC. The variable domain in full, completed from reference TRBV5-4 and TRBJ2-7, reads ETGVTQSPTHLIKTRGQQVTLRCSSQSGHNTVSWYQQALGQGPQFIFQYYREEENGRGNFPPRFSGLQFPNYSSELNVNALELDDSALYLCASSLRGTNEQYFGPGTRLTVT.